The clone carrying this TCR beta chain was seen more than once but under ten times. Its antigen is unknown. The read is 3 residues too short to cover the CDR3 end, so that end is filled in from the germline J gene. The data are from a study of T cell clonality in common variable immunodeficiency. Most patients and controls had Caucasian heritage. V shed 5 bases and J 7 bases; nucleotides not matched to a gene: 5. This CDR3 comprises 13 residues. CDR1 and CDR2 from the germline V gene are DFQATT and SNEGSKA (reference sequence). The study's findings and limits: In common variable immunodeficiency, TCR beta chains reportedly carried fewer deletions and N-nucleotide insertions.

Using immunoSEQ multiplex PCR, the repertoire was profiled, and TCRdb retains in-frame clones only, with some absent. In total the sample includes tens of thousands of clones, none of them seen once. Sequenced sample: peripheral blood mononuclear cells. The origin of this receptor is a human donor with common variable immunodeficiency. The rearrangement joins TRBV20-1 to TRBJ2-1, with 10 bases matching TRBD2. The CDR3 reads CSALAGVLNEQFF. The covered CDR3 bases are TGCAGTGCTCTAGCGGGAGTTTTGAATGAG.